The 17 T cell receptor beta chains given below trace back to one sample, sequenced in a study of radiotherapy plus CTLA-4 blockade in lung cancer. Libraries were prepared by immunoSEQ multiplex PCR; TCRdb keeps only in-frame clonotypes and omits some of them. The data contain some 43,000 clones, 75% to 90% of them singletons. The source was peripheral blood, collected from a patient treated with radiotherapy plus ipilimumab. These receptors all come from a human donor with non-small cell lung cancer who had stable disease on radiotherapy plus ipilimumab.

V is TRBV4-3 and J is TRBJ2-3, with 11 bases aligning to TRBD2. Germline trimming cut 4 bases from V and 2 bases from J; bases unmatched to any gene: 5. Germline assignment: CDR1 LGHNA and CDR2 YSLEER. The CDR3 covers 16 residues. CDR3 bases: TGCGCCAGCAGCCGGATACTAGCGGGAGTCACAGATACGCAGTATTTT. Its translation is CASSRILAGVTDTQYF.

A few counts support this clone. The chain combines TRBV27 with TRBJ2-1; D unresolved. Trimming removed 2 bases from V and 4 bases from J, with 12 bases in between. The CDR3 covers 15 residues. Looked up from germline, CDR1 is MNHEY and CDR2 is SMNVEV (reference sequence). CDR3 amino acids: CASSLTRSLYNEQFF. CDR3 nucleotides: TGTGCCAGCAGTTTAACGCGGTCACTATACAATGAGCAGTTCTTC.

J is TRBJ2-1 and V is TRBV9, with TRBD2 matching 8 bases. The CDR3 contains 15 residues. J was trimmed by 1 base and V by 3 bases; bases with no gene match: 3. Germline CDR1 and CDR2: SGDLS and YYNGEE. DNA for the CDR3: TGTGCCAGCAGCGCCGCGGGGGGTTCCTACAATGAGCAGTTCTTC. The encoded protein is CASSAAGGSYNEQFF.

The V and J genes are TRBV19 and TRBJ1-2; D is unclear. Germline CDR1 reads LNHDA; CDR2 reads SQIVND (reference sequence). The CDR3 is made up of 14 amino acids. V was trimmed by 4 bases and J by 2 bases, leaving 11 bases between them. CDR3 bases: TGTGCCAGTAGTACGTCGACAAGAAACTATGGCTACACCTTC. Residues: CASSTSTRNYGYTF.

V is TRBV27 and J is TRBJ2-5, with 7 bases fitting TRBD2. The J call may be mistaken, given a closer DNA end match to TRBJ2-7. The CDR3 consists of 14 residues. Germline CDR1 is MNHEY and CDR2 is SMNVEV (reference sequence). The CDR3 DNA reads TGTGCCAGCAGGCAAGCGGGAAGCTCCTACGAGCAGTACTTC. Translating it yields CASRQAGSSYEQYF.

The chain joins TRBV10-3 to TRBJ2-7; 7 bases fit TRBD1. Germline values: CDR1 ENHRY, CDR2 SYGVKD. The V gene end was trimmed by 4 bases and the J gene end by 2 bases; junction bases not matched to a gene: 11. The CDR3 runs 16 residues. This CDR3 is CAISVIGGLPTYEQYF. For the CDR3, the DNA is TGTGCCATCAGTGTGATAGGGGGCCTCCCGACCTACGAGCAGTACTTC.

In regard to this clone: Distinct nucleotide sequences in the sample also encode this CDR3. CDR3 region: CASSSRGWETQYF. CDR3 sequence (DNA): TGTGCCAGCAGTTCGAGGGGGTGGGAGACCCAGTACTTC. The rearrangement joins TRBV27 to TRBJ2-5; D possibly corresponds to TRBD1 (6 bases). Germline CDR1 reads MNHEY; CDR2 reads SMNVEV (reference sequence). V dropped 4 bases and J dropped 5 bases, with 11 bases sitting between them. The CDR3 totals 13 residues.

The gene calls are TRBV10-1 and TRBJ2-1; perhaps TRBD1 as D (5 bases). Trimming left V 0 bases short and J 15 bases short, with 12 bases between. Germline CDR1 reads WNHNN; CDR2 reads SYGVQD (reference sequence). The CDR3 totals 12 residues. As DNA, the CDR3 is TGCGCCAGCAGTGAGTCGACAGTAGCCAGGTTCTTC. Translating it yields CASSESTVARFF.

The rearrangement joins TRBV15 to TRBJ2-4; possibly TRBD2 for D (7 bases). This CDR3 spans 18 amino acids. CDR1 and CDR2 from the germline V gene are LNHNV and YYDKDF (reference sequence). Trimming stripped 4 bases from V and 9 bases from J, with 28 bases between. CDR3: CATSIYGGRAAAASIQYF. The CDR3 bases are TGTGCCACCAGCATCTACGGGGGGCGGGCGGCCGCGGCGAGCATTCAGTACTTC.

The CDR3 DNA follows: TGTGCCAGCAGTCCACCCCCGACAGGGGGCGAGCAGTACTTC. The encoded protein is CASSPPPTGGEQYF. The V and J genes are TRBV28 and TRBJ2-7; 9 bases are shared with TRBD1. CDR1 is MDHEN, CDR2 SYDVKM, per germline. V shed 5 bases and J 6 bases; nucleotides not matched to a gene: 8. The CDR3 consists of 14 residues. The full variable domain, with the rest looked up from reference TRBV28 and TRBJ2-7, is DVKVTQSSRYLVKRTGEKVFLECVQDMDHENMFWYRQDPGLGLRLIYFSYDVKMKEKGDIPEGYSVSREKKERFSLILESASTNQTSMYLCASSPPPTGGEQYFGPGTRLTVT.

The J gene is TRBJ2-7, the V gene TRBV7-2; TRBD2 matches at 8 bases. The germline V gene has CDR1 SGHTA and CDR2 FQGNSA. CDR3 length equals 19 residues. V lost 3 bases and J lost 0; bases outside the gene matches: 16. CDR3 nucleotide sequence: TGTGCCAGCAGCTTGTTTTTAGTAACGGGAGGGGCTGTCTCCTACGAGCAGTACTTC. Translating it yields CASSLFLVTGGAVSYEQYF.

V usage is TRBV9 and J usage is TRBJ2-3; D gene unclear. Per germline, CDR1 SGDLS and CDR2 YYNGEE. The CDR3 spans 12 residues. Trimming stripped 5 bases from V and 2 bases from J, with 6 bases between. The CDR3 spells CASSPNTDTQYF. The CDR3 DNA is TGTGCCAGCAGTCCCAACACAGATACGCAGTATTTT.

V is TRBV19 and J is TRBJ2-1; 7 positions match TRBD2. The CDR3 totals 16 residues. The junction had 14 bases not matched to a gene; V was cut back by 7 bases and J by 5 bases. Germline V gene lookup returns CDR1 LNHDA and CDR2 SQIVND (reference sequence). The CDR3, as DNA: TGTGCCAGTACCCCCGTGGGTAGCGGGCCTCACAATGAGCAGTTCTTC. Translated: CASTPVGSGPHNEQFF.

The J gene is TRBJ2-7, the V gene TRBV7-2, with TRBD2 identical over 7 bases. In germline, CDR1 is SGHTA, CDR2 FQGNSA. There are 15 residues in the CDR3. Trimming at V came to 5 bases and at J to 3 bases, leaving 10 bases not matched to a gene. The chain's CDR3 is CASSEPSGKGYEQYF. The CDR3 DNA sequence: TGTGCCAGCAGCGAACCTAGCGGAAAGGGCTACGAGCAGTACTTC.

For the CDR3, the DNA is TGTGCCTGGGGTCACGCGGCGGCCGGGGAGCTGTTTTTT. Encoded protein: CAWGHAAAGELFF. The chain employs TRBV30 and TRBJ2-2; no clear D gene. CDR3 length equals 13 residues. Trimming took off 5 bases at V and 6 bases at J, with 13 bases between the two ends. Germline lookup yields CDR1 GTSNPN and CDR2 SVGIG (reference sequence).

The CDR3 coding sequence is TGTGCCAGCAGCGTAGCAGCTACAGGGGTAATCGAGCAGTACTTC. Translating gives CASSVAATGVIEQYF. The rearrangement uses TRBV9 and TRBJ2-7; 7 nucleotides align to TRBD1. After removal of 0 bases from V and 6 bases from J, the junction contained 9 bases not matched to a gene. Germline CDR1 reads SGDLS; CDR2 reads YYNGEE. The CDR3 contains 15 residues.

The chain employs TRBV4-3 and TRBJ2-3; D gene unclear. CDR3 length: 15 amino acids. Trimming stripped 4 bases from V and 0 bases from J, with 11 bases between. In germline, CDR1 is LGHNA, CDR2 YSLEER. The CDR3 DNA is TGCGCCAGCAGCCCAAGAGCGACTAGCACAGATACGCAGTATTTT. It specifies CASSPRATSTDTQYF.